Below, 16 T cell receptor beta chains from the same sample are listed, as sequenced in a study of cytomegalovirus exposure and HLA in healthy donors. It was with 60 Vbeta and 13 Jbeta primers that the PCR ran. The repertoire was sequenced with immunoSEQ multiplex PCR; TCRdb's copy has only in-frame clones and lacks some. Among around 120,000 clones listed, over 60% were seen once. The sequenced material came from PBMCs. These TCRs come from a middle-aged woman in good health and CMV-seropositive.

The chain recombines TRBV4-1 with TRBJ1-4; 9 bases map to TRBD1. This CDR3 spans 17 amino acids. Germline lookup yields CDR1 MGHRA and CDR2 YSYEKL. J was trimmed by 2 bases and V by 0 bases; bases with no gene match: 4. This CDR3 reads CASSQEGQGNTNEKLFF. DNA of the CDR3: TGCGCCAGCAGCCAAGAGGGACAGGGTAATACTAATGAAAAACTGTTTTTT.

J is TRBJ2-5 and V is TRBV30; D gene uncertain. Germline V gene sequence: CDR1 GTSNPN, CDR2 SVGIG (reference sequence). The CDR3 consists of 13 residues. Trimming took 1 base from V and 5 from J, leaving 11 bases between them. Here the CDR3 reads CAWSGTIIETQYF. CDR3 coding DNA: TGTGCCTGGAGTGGAACTATTATCGAGACCCAGTACTTC.

The chain uses TRBV19 and TRBJ2-3; 7 bases are a match to TRBD1. The CDR3 consists of 14 residues. Unmatched junction bases numbered 9, after V lost 7 bases and J lost 5 bases. CDR1 and CDR2 from the germline V gene are LNHDA and SQIVND (reference sequence). CDR3 loop: CASTQTGPLDTQYF. The CDR3 DNA reads TGTGCCAGTACCCAGACAGGGCCCCTAGATACGCAGTATTTT.

The chain is built from TRBV11-3 and TRBJ2-1; 9 bases are a match to TRBD2. Trimming at V came to 3 bases and at J to 8 bases, leaving 8 bases not matched to a gene. The CDR3 consists of 15 residues. CDR1 and CDR2 from the germline V gene are SGHNT and YENEEA. The CDR3 loop is CASSLLGAGGDEQFF. The CDR3 coding sequence is TGTGCCAGCAGCTTGCTAGGAGCGGGGGGTGATGAGCAGTTCTTC. Combining the CDR3 with reference TRBV11-3 and TRBJ2-1 gives the whole variable domain EAGVVQSPRYKIIEKKQPVAFWCNPISGHNTLYWYLQNLGQGPELLIRYENEEAVDDSQLPKDRFSAERLKGVDSTLKIQPAELGDSAVYLCASSLLGAGGDEQFFGPGTRLTVL.

The chain links TRBV4-2 to TRBJ2-7, with TRBD1 as a possible D gene (6 bases). The germline V and J ends were trimmed by 1 base and 0 bases, with 13 bases remaining between them. CDR1 is LGHNA, CDR2 YNFKEQ, per germline. The CDR3 is 16 residues long. This chain's CDR3 is CASSQAAGQNSYEQYF. The CDR3 nucleotides are TGTGCCAGCAGCCAAGCCGCCGGACAGAACTCCTACGAGCAGTACTTC.

CDR3 loop: CASSLERGRSESGELFF. CDR3 coding DNA: TGCGCCAGCAGCTTGGAAAGGGGGCGATCCGAGTCCGGGGAGCTGTTTTTT. The chain joins TRBV5-1 to TRBJ2-2; 7 bases align to TRBD1. J lost 6 bases, V lost 0 bases, and 11 bases had no gene match. The CDR3 extends over 17 amino acids. CDR1 and CDR2 (germline): SGHRS, YFSETQ. The whole variable domain, filled in from reference TRBV5-1 and TRBJ2-2, reads KAGVTQTPRYLIKTRGQQVTLSCSPISGHRSVSWYQQTPGQGLQFLFEYFSETQRNKGNFPGRFSGRQFSNSRSEMNVSTLELGDSALYLCASSLERGRSESGELFFGEGSRLTVL.

The genes are TRBV6-1 and TRBJ2-7; tentatively, D is TRBD2 (6 bases). V lost 1 base to trimming and J lost 1 base, with 14 bases between them. The CDR3 has 16 residues. Germline loops: CDR1 MNHNS, CDR2 SASEGT. The CDR3: CASSEGAGTLSYEQYF. The CDR3 region has the DNA TGTGCCAGCAGTGAAGGCGCGGGGACCCTTTCCTACGAGCAGTACTTC.

The gene calls are TRBV9 and TRBJ2-7, with 9 bases lining up with TRBD1. Unmatched junction bases numbered 9, after V lost 4 bases and J lost 7 bases. Germline-derived CDR1 and CDR2 are SGDLS and YYNGEE. CDR3 size: 14 residues. CDR3 protein: CASSPAQTGGEQYF. CDR3 DNA sequence: TGTGCCAGCAGCCCCGCCCAGACAGGGGGAGAGCAGTACTTC.

This clone came up a few times. V usage is TRBV20-1 and J usage is TRBJ1-2; the D gene is possibly TRBD1 (5 bases). CDR3 length equals 11 residues. The V end lost 7 bases, the J end lost 4 bases, and 10 bases lay between the germline ends. The germline gives CDR1 DFQATT, CDR2 SNEGSKA (reference sequence). This chain's CDR3 is CSVGTSYGYTF. CDR3 nucleotide sequence: TGCAGTGTTGGGACTAGCTATGGCTACACCTTC.

Regarding this clone: This CDR3 is also generated by other DNA sequences in the sample. The chain recombines TRBV11-2 with TRBJ2-7; D not resolved. The CDR3 runs 11 residues. In germline, CDR1 is SGHAT, CDR2 FQNNGV. The V end lost 4 bases, the J end lost 4 bases, and 5 bases lay between the germline ends. CDR3: CASSSTYEQYF. Written as DNA, the CDR3 is TGTGCCAGCAGCTCCACTTACGAGCAGTACTTC.

This clone has only a few counts. This sequence joins TRBV15 and TRBJ2-1; a weak D match, TRBD1 (5 bases). With 0 bases removed from V and 0 bases from J, the gap between germline ends came to 9 bases. Germline CDR1 LNHNV, CDR2 YYDKDF (reference sequence). CDR3 length: 16 amino acids. Here the CDR3 reads CATSRDLRGSYNEQFF. The CDR3 nucleotides read TGTGCCACCAGCAGAGATCTTAGGGGCTCCTACAATGAGCAGTTCTTC. Based on the CDR3 plus reference TRBV15 and TRBJ2-1, the full variable domain is DAMVIQNPRYQVTQFGKPVTLSCSQTLNHNVMYWYQQKSSQAPKLLFHYYDKDFNNEADTPDNFQSRRPNTSFCFLDIRSPGLGDTAMYLCATSRDLRGSYNEQFFGPGTRLTVL.

The V call is TRBV7-2, the J call TRBJ1-2, with 8 bases matching TRBD1. Germline lookup yields CDR1 SGHTA and CDR2 FQGNSA. CDR3 length: 15 residues. With V trimmed by 5 bases and J by 2 bases, 7 bases remained unmatched. CDR3 amino acids: CASSGRTGINYGYTF. CDR3 bases: TGTGCCAGCAGCGGACGGACAGGGATAAACTATGGCTACACCTTC.

This chain joins TRBV11-1 and TRBJ1-1; D unclear. V was trimmed by 0 bases and J by 7 bases, leaving 9 bases between them. The CDR3 totals 13 residues. Germline V gene data show CDR1 as SGHAT and CDR2 as FQDESV (reference sequence). The CDR3 here is CASSLALADEAFF. The CDR3 DNA follows: TGTGCCAGCAGCTTAGCCCTGGCGGATGAAGCTTTCTTT.

The chain recombines TRBV27 with TRBJ2-2, with a possible D match to TRBD1 (6 bases). V lost 3 bases and J 4 bases, leaving 12 bases between the germline ends. The CDR3 has 15 amino acids. Germline-derived CDR1 and CDR2 are MNHEY and SMNVEV (reference sequence). This CDR3 reads CASSFPGAGTGELFF. In DNA form, the CDR3 reads TGTGCCAGCAGTTTCCCAGGGGCCGGCACCGGGGAGCTGTTTTTT.

J is TRBJ2-2 and V is TRBV7-2, with 7 bases aligning to TRBD2. This CDR3 is built from 17 residues. The V gene end was trimmed by 6 bases and the J gene end by 7 bases; junction bases not matched to a gene: 17. The germline gives CDR1 SGHTA, CDR2 FQGNSA. In DNA, the CDR3 is TGTGCCAGCAGTCCCCGGGGGGACGGGAAGGGAGTCGGGGAGCTGTTTTTT. This sequence encodes CASSPRGDGKGVGELFF. The full variable domain, completed using reference TRBV7-2 and TRBJ2-2, is GAGVSQSPSNKVTEKGKDVELRCDPISGHTALYWYRQSLGQGLEFLIYFQGNSAPDKSGLPSDRFSAERTGGSVSTLTIQRTQQEDSAVYLCASSPRGDGKGVGELFFGEGSRLTVL.

This clone came up a few times. The gene calls are TRBV6-4 and TRBJ1-2; no definite D call. The CDR3 extends over 14 amino acids. CDR1 is MRHNA and CDR2 is SNTAGT in the germline V gene. The germline V and J ends were trimmed by 4 bases and 4 bases, with 13 bases remaining between them. CDR3 coding DNA: TGTGCCAGCAGTGTCGACGACGGAGCCTATGGCTACACCTTC. Translating gives CASSVDDGAYGYTF.